These T cell receptor beta chains were read from a single sample in a study of shared clonotypes between healthy human individuals. Profiling relied on immunoSEQ multiplex PCR, and the TCRdb table lists in-frame clones only, not all of them. The sample holds roughly 720,000 clones, 80% to 95% seen once. Material for sequencing was memory CD8+ T cells from PBMCs. Receptors were obtained from a man between 18 and 29 years old in good health. Some clones in this sample may be carry-over from other donors' samples. The CDR3 runs from the conserved cysteine through the conserved F or W. A D gene is named only where the DNA matches it firmly. Not every row has a clone size; where given, it reads once, few, many or a size class.

clone_size,j_call,v_call,d_call,cdr3_aa,cdr3_nt
once,TRBJ2-7,TRBV5-6,.,CASSLASQTYEQYF,TGTGCCAGCAGCTTGGCCAGTCAGACCTACGAGCAGTACTTC
.,TRBJ2-1,TRBV6-5,TRBD2,CASSYRPSGSYNEQFF,TGTGCCAGCAGTTACCGCCCTAGCGGGAGTTACAATGAGCAGTTCTTC
.,TRBJ2-7,TRBV15,.,CATSSGTYEQYF,TGTGCCACCAGCAGCGGGACCTACGAGCAGTACTTC
.,TRBJ2-3,TRBV6-6,TRBD2,CASSSLAGGGTDTQYF,TGTGCCAGCAGCTCACTAGCGGGAGGAGGAACAGATACGCAGTATTTT
.,TRBJ1-2,TRBV7-9,.,CASSAPRGWNYGYTF,TGTGCCAGCAGCGCCCCACGGGGGTGGAACTATGGCTACACCTTC
.,TRBJ1-1,TRBV18,TRBD1,CASSEDRGTEAFF,TGTGCCAGCTCAGAGGACAGGGGCACTGAAGCTTTCTTT
.,TRBJ1-1,TRBV27,.,CASSTMGTEAFF,TGTGCCAGCAGTACGATGGGAACTGAAGCTTTCTTT
.,TRBJ1-1,TRBV6-1,TRBD1,CASSRIGQGAEAFF,TGTGCCAGCAGCAGAATAGGACAGGGCGCTGAAGCTTTCTTT
once,TRBJ2-7,TRBV27,TRBD1,CASSFSTGATYYEQYF,TGTGCCAGCAGTTTCTCGACAGGGGCCACATATTACGAGCAGTACTTC
.,TRBJ1-2,TRBV4-2,.,CASSQDAGNYGYTF,TGTGCCAGCAGCCAAGACGCCGGTAACTATGGCTACACCTTC
.,TRBJ1-1,TRBV29-1,.,CSVDNLGGGGTEAFF,TGCAGCGTTGACAACTTGGGAGGCGGAGGAACTGAAGCTTTCTTT
.,TRBJ2-2,TRBV7-9,TRBD2,CASSLEPSGVTGELFF,TGTGCCAGCAGCTTAGAACCTAGCGGAGTGACCGGGGAGCTGTTTTTT
once,TRBJ2-7,TRBV19,TRBD1,CASAGGMDYEQYF,TGTGCCAGTGCAGGGGGCATGGACTACGAGCAGTACTTC
.,TRBJ2-7,TRBV28,.,CASSLSPLGGEQYF,TGTGCCAGCAGTTTATCCCCGCTAGGTGGCGAGCAGTACTTC
.,TRBJ1-5,TRBV6-1,TRBD1,CASSGNQGARSQPQHF,TGTGCCAGCAGTGGAAACCAGGGGGCTAGGAGTCAGCCCCAGCATTTT
.,TRBJ2-1,TRBV18,TRBD1,CASTQLTGQGNNEQFF,TGTGCCAGCACACAACTCACGGGACAGGGGAACAATGAGCAGTTCTTC
few,TRBJ1-1,TRBV5-1,.,CASSYTNTEAFF,TGCGCCAGCAGCTACACGAACACTGAAGCTTTCTTT
.,TRBJ1-5,TRBV6-6,.,CASSYSTEGRQPQHF,TGTGCCAGCAGTTACTCGACGGAGGGTAGGCAGCCCCAGCATTTT
.,TRBJ2-1,TRBV5-6,.,CASSFSSNEQFF,TGTGCCAGCAGCTTTAGCTCCAATGAGCAGTTCTTC
.,TRBJ1-2,TRBV9,.,CASTRGQGPSRNYGYTF,TGTGCCAGCACCAGAGGGCAGGGGCCCAGCCGCAACTATGGCTACACCTTC
.,TRBJ2-7,TRBV4-1,.,CASSQGRAGYEQYF,TGCGCCAGCAGCCAAGGGCGGGCAGGCTACGAGCAGTACTTC
few,TRBJ2-4,TRBV28,.,CASSFGGGESKNIQYF,TGTGCCAGCAGTTTCGGAGGTGGGGAATCCAAAAACATTCAGTACTTC
.,TRBJ2-1,TRBV11-2,.,CASSPRQVRNEQFF,TGTGCCAGCAGCCCCCGACAGGTTAGGAATGAGCAGTTCTTC
.,TRBJ2-7,TRBV4-2,TRBD1,CASSPLGTGYYEQYF,TGTGCCAGCAGTCCCCTAGGGACAGGATACTACGAGCAGTACTTC
.,TRBJ1-6,TRBV4-2,.,CASRREASSYNSPLHF,TGTGCCAGCAGACGGGAGGCGAGCTCCTATAATTCACCCCTCCACTTT
.,TRBJ1-6,TRBV27,TRBD1,CASSLRQGPYNSPLHF,TGTGCCAGCAGTCTTCGACAGGGACCCTATAATTCACCCCTCCACTTT
.,TRBJ2-5,TRBV28,.,CASSPPSPDPPGETQYF,TGTGCCAGCAGTCCGCCCTCACCGGACCCCCCAGGAGAGACCCAGTACTTC
.,TRBJ2-1,TRBV14,.,CASSQRGVLYNEQFF,TGTGCCAGCAGCCAACGCGGGGTCCTCTACAATGAGCAGTTCTTC
.,TRBJ2-1,TRBV28,.,CASSFAFGQSSYNEQFF,TGTGCCAGCAGTTTCGCGTTCGGGCAGAGCTCCTACAATGAGCAGTTCTTC
.,TRBJ2-1,TRBV2,TRBD2,CASGLAGGINEQFF,TGTGCCAGCGGTCTAGCGGGAGGAATCAATGAGCAGTTCTTC
.,TRBJ1-1,TRBV29-1,.,CSVWASATEAFF,TGCAGCGTTTGGGCTAGTGCGACTGAAGCTTTCTTT
.,TRBJ2-2,TRBV4-2,.,CASSQLLIGEDTGELFF,TGTGCCAGCAGCCAACTTTTAATTGGAGAGGACACCGGGGAGCTGTTTTTT
.,TRBJ2-7,TRBV4-2,TRBD1,CASSPTGRESYEQYF,TGTGCCAGCAGCCCGACAGGGCGCGAGTCCTACGAGCAGTACTTC
.,TRBJ1-1,TRBV19,.,CASSMGPLTEAFF,TGTGCCAGTAGTATGGGCCCACTCACTGAAGCTTTCTTT
.,TRBJ2-7,TRBV7-9,.,CASSTPTAYEQYF,TGTGCCAGCAGCACACCGACAGCCTACGAGCAGTACTTC
few,TRBJ1-5,TRBV13,TRBD1,CASSEGGRSNQPQHF,TGTGCCAGCAGCGAAGGGGGCCGAAGCAATCAGCCCCAGCATTTT
.,TRBJ2-1,TRBV4-2,.,CASSQSGGAWRETYNEQFF,TGTGCCAGCAGCCAATCCGGTGGAGCCTGGCGGGAAACCTACAATGAGCAGTTCTTC
.,TRBJ2-1,TRBV5-1,.,CASSLKQGISYNEQFF,TGCGCCAGCAGCTTAAAACAGGGTATATCCTACAATGAGCAGTTCTTC